The following is a T cell receptor (beta chain) sequence with its context. Its antigen remains undetermined. Per-base qualities were not stored, and no clone one base away is much larger. This entry comes from a study of CD8+ T cells in alopecia areata (dated by TCRdb to the late 2010s). For the study in its entirety: Treated patients were enrolled in an open-label pilot trial of oral tofacitinib at 5 to 10 mg twice daily for moderate-to-severe alopecia areata. Tofacitinib was given for 6 to 18 months, followed by 6 months of follow-up off drug to assess delayed response and recurrence. On the human side, TCRbeta sequencing was run on scalp tissue and on sorted CD4+ and CD8+ peripheral blood T cells from healthy controls and from alopecia areata patients with either patchy or totalis/universalis disease. Patients on tofacitinib were biopsied at baseline and after 4 and 24 weeks of treatment, and several of the patients also had a later scalp biopsy. TCRbeta CDR3 regions were amplified by immunoSEQ multiplex PCR with 35 Vbeta forward and 13 Jbeta reverse primers. To study T cell clonal expansion in alopecia areata, the researchers applied high-throughput TCRbeta sequencing to both the C3H/HeJ mouse model and human patients. RNA was obtained with the PAXgene miRNA kit for fixed scalp, the miRNeasy kit for PBMCs, and the RNeasy kit for mouse skin. Scalp clonality was compared among normal scalp (n=4), patchy alopecia areata scalp (n=8), and alopecia totalis/universalis scalp (n=8). For the treated patients, the SALT score, which quantifies what percentage of scalp surface area is affected, served as the measure of disease severity. On the study overall, not on this receptor specifically: During tofacitinib treatment, many expanded lesional clones remained in scalp and blood, and this persistence may partly explain relapse after treatment is stopped. Scalp TCR repertoire analysis is complicated because resident alphabeta T cells in normal human skin are also sequenced, whereas mouse skin is dominated by gammadelta T cells. TCR sequences shared between patients were less clear than in mice, possibly partly because of HLA diversity in the patient population. Tofacitinib significantly decreased scalp clonality and the number of expanded CD8+ clones among the top 100 scalp clones. Lesional scalp, especially in alopecia totalis/universalis, showed higher clonality and more expanded CD8+ clones than normal scalp, suggesting antigenic drive. The treated cohort was small, with a single nonresponder, so links between baseline CD8+ expansion and response need larger studies.

Sample treatment or condition, as interpreted from the label and publication: oral pan-JAK inhibitor, 5-10 mg twice daily. Peripheral blood and lesional scalp punch biopsies were obtained from patients with alopecia areata. PBMCs were separated by density centrifugation and stained for CD3, CD4 and CD8, after which CD4+ and CD8+ T cells were sorted on a FACSAria. The library was produced with the immunoSEQ multiplex PCR assay. For TCR sequencing, RNA was extracted from every sample and reverse transcribed into cDNA to serve as template. SuperScript III was used for first-strand cDNA synthesis, primed with a 2:1 mix of oligo-dT and random hexamers. Amplification bias was assessed with a synthetic immune receptor repertoire, and residual bias was removed computationally. Concerning the study's data processing: After raw reads were preprocessed to remove errors, the CDR3 was defined following IMGT conventions as running from the conserved cysteine to phenylalanine. Clonality was calculated as 1 minus Shannon entropy normalized by log2 of the number of productive unique TCRs. CD4 or CD8 identity of scalp clones was inferred by cross-referencing scalp TCRbeta sequences with sorted blood CD4 and CD8 repertoires. In its TCRdb copy, this immuneACCESS table keeps in-frame sequences only and misses some clones. Where compared with another copy, unresolved V genes explain less than half of these, and the others have no known cause. For V, J and clone size, that table is used; D and trimming come from the DNA. This sample gives 200,000 or so clones in total; about 40% of them show up just once. The ten largest clones take up around 3% of the sample.

V loses 1 base, J loses 7 bases, and the germline ends lie 16 bases apart. The CDR3, from cysteine to phenylalanine, totals 15 residues. Just CDR3 DNA is preserved here, 45 bases in frame from base 1. Via the germline V gene, CDR1 is MGHDK and CDR2 SYGVNS. Sequenced material: CD4+ T cells sorted from blood, taken at approximately week 36, from a patient treated with tofacitinib. This receptor was identified in a human donor with alopecia areata. The V gene is TRBV25-1 and the J gene is TRBJ1-2; the D gene assignment is ambiguous. The CDR3 has the sequence CASSESVRRGGGYTF. The DNA is TGTGCCAGCAGTGAATCCGTGCGGCGGGGAGGTGGCTACACCTTC.